Listed below are T cell receptor beta chains from one sample, sequenced in a study of cytomegalovirus exposure and HLA in healthy donors. TCRdb's table, derived via immunoSEQ multiplex PCR, lists solely in-frame clones and lacks some. The table includes a few hundred thousand clones, approximately 78% detected once. The sequenced sample was PBMCs. All receptors come from a man aged 25-45 years in good health and CMV-seronegative. Both conserved end residues are part of each CDR3. A D gene is named only where the DNA matches it firmly. Size is omitted from some rows. Given values are once, few, many or a class for expanded clones.

few,TRBD2,TRBV7-3,TRBJ2-5,TGTGCCAGCAGCTTAAGGGGGACTAGCGGGCCTACTCCGGAGACCCAGTACTTC,CASSLRGTSGPTPETQYF
-,-,TRBV21-1,TRBJ2-1,TGTGCCAGCACCCCAGGCGGGACTAGCGGGGGGGTCGGGCGCAATGAGCAGTTCTTC,CASTPGGTSGGVGRNEQFF
-,-,TRBV6-1,TRBJ1-1,TGTGCCAGCAGTCCTAGTCCGGACAGGAACACTGAAGCTTTCTTT,CASSPSPDRNTEAFF
once,-,TRBV5-1,TRBJ1-3,TGCGCCAGCAGCTTGAACAGGGCTGGAAACACCATATATTTT,CASSLNRAGNTIYF
-,TRBD1,TRBV9,TRBJ1-2,TGTGCCAGCAGCGTAGAGGCCCAAGACAGGGCTGGCTACACCTTC,CASSVEAQDRAGYTF
-,-,TRBV5-1,TRBJ2-3,TGCGCTAGCAGTCCGAGAGTCCAGGGTGCAACAGATACGCAGTATTTT,CASSPRVQGATDTQYF
-,TRBD1,TRBV11-3,TRBJ1-3,TGTGCCAGCAGCTTAGAATTACGGACAGGGCAAAACACCATATATTTT,CASSLELRTGQNTIYF
-,-,TRBV4-2,TRBJ1-2,TGTGCCAGCAGCCAACGTATAGTCTGGACAGATTCAAACTATGGCTACACCTTC,CASSQRIVWTDSNYGYTF
once,-,TRBV5-1,TRBJ1-2,TGCGCCAGCAGCTTGGACAGGGAATATGGCTACACCTTC,CASSLDREYGYTF
-,-,TRBV29-1,TRBJ2-1,TGCAGCGTTGTGGGCAGGGGTTCTTACAATGAGCAGTTCTTC,CSVVGRGSYNEQFF
once,TRBD2,TRBV6-1,TRBJ2-3,TGTGCCAGCAGTGGACTAGCGGGGGCTGATACGCAGTATTTT,CASSGLAGADTQYF
-,TRBD1,TRBV6-1,TRBJ2-3,TGTGCCAGCAGTGTATCGACTCAACTACAGGGGGCCTTATCCTCGCAGTATTTT,CASSVSTQLQGALSSQYF
-,TRBD2,TRBV6-1,TRBJ2-3,TGTGCCAGCGGAGCGGGGGGGATGAGCACAGATACGCAGTATTTT,CASGAGGMSTDTQYF
-,-,TRBV27,TRBJ1-1,TGTGCCAGCAAGGGTGAGGGGGGGTACACTGAAGCTTTCTTT,CASKGEGGYTEAFF
-,-,TRBV5-4,TRBJ2-7,TGTGCCAGCAGTCCCGGCAGGGGTACCTACGAGCAGTACTTC,CASSPGRGTYEQYF
-,TRBD1,TRBV6-1,TRBJ1-1,TGTGCCAGCGGGAACTGGGACAGGGAAGCTTTCTTT,CASGNWDREAFF
-,-,TRBV7-9,TRBJ2-7,TGTGCCAGCAGCTCGTCACAGGCCTACGAGCAGTACTTC,CASSSSQAYEQYF
-,-,TRBV27,TRBJ1-1,TGTGCCAGCAGTTTATCAGGGAGAAGCACTGAAGCTTTCTTT,CASSLSGRSTEAFF
-,-,TRBV7-9,TRBJ2-7,TGTTCCAGCAGCACTCTCTACGAGCAGTACTTC,CSSSTLYEQYF
-,-,TRBV28,TRBJ1-2,TGTGCCAGCAGTTTAGGACTCCTCAGCTACACCTTC,CASSLGLLSYTF
-,TRBD1,TRBV6-5,TRBJ1-1,TGTGCCAGCAGTGCCGGGACAGGGGGCCCTGAAGCTTTCTTT,CASSAGTGGPEAFF
-,TRBD1,TRBV5-8,TRBJ1-1,TGTGCCAGCAGCCCAATCAGGGGGATGGCTGAAGCTTTCTTT,CASSPIRGMAEAFF
few,TRBD1,TRBV6-6,TRBJ1-2,TGTGCCAGCAGAAAGGACAGGGAGCCCTATGGCTACACCTTC,CASRKDREPYGYTF
-,TRBD2,TRBV4-2,TRBJ2-1,TGTGCCAGCAGCCCGTACCGCGGGGGGGCCGAAGAGCAGTTCTTC,CASSPYRGGAEEQFF
-,TRBD1,TRBV4-3,TRBJ1-1,TGCGCCAGCAGCCGCCTGACAGGGTCGAGCACTGAAGCTTTCTTT,CASSRLTGSSTEAFF
-,TRBD1,TRBV6-5,TRBJ1-1,TGTGCCGGCAGCCTCGACAGGGTGGTCACTGAAGCTTTCTTT,CAGSLDRVVTEAFF
once,-,TRBV28,TRBJ1-5,TGTGCCAGCAGTTTTTCCCAGGCCCAGGGGCCCCAGCATTTT,CASSFSQAQGPQHF
few,TRBD1,TRBV19,TRBJ1-6,TGTGCCAGTCAGACAGGGGCGGGTTCACCCCTCCACTTT,CASQTGAGSPLHF
few,-,TRBV4-2,TRBJ1-1,TGTGCCAGCAGCCAAGAAGGCGGTTCGAACACTGAAGCTTTCTTT,CASSQEGGSNTEAFF
once,TRBD1,TRBV7-8,TRBJ1-2,TGTGCCAGCGGAGGAACAGGGGTCGTGAGCGGCTACACCTTC,CASGGTGVVSGYTF
-,-,TRBV19,TRBJ2-1,TGTGCCAGTAGTATCGCGGCGGGGGCCACCTACAATGAGCAGTTCTTC,CASSIAAGATYNEQFF
few,-,TRBV6-5,TRBJ2-3,TGTGCCAGCAGTTACTCCGGGGATACGCAGTATTTT,CASSYSGDTQYF
-,-,TRBV5-1,TRBJ2-5,TGCGCCAGCAGCCTGTTAGGGGACAGGACTAGTGGGACCCAGTACTTC,CASSLLGDRTSGTQYF
-,TRBD1,TRBV5-1,TRBJ1-6,TGCGCCAGCAGCCCGGAGCAGGGGGCCAATTCACCCCTCCACTTT,CASSPEQGANSPLHF
-,-,TRBV4-1,TRBJ1-6,TGCGCCAGCAGCCCCATCGGTTCACCCCTCCACTTT,CASSPIGSPLHF
-,-,TRBV6-1,TRBJ2-2,TGTGCCAGCAAGGGGGCGAACACCGGGGAGCTGTTTTTT,CASKGANTGELFF
-,TRBD1,TRBV4-3,TRBJ1-1,TGCGCCAGCAGCCATGACAGGGGTGCTGAAGCTTTCTTT,CASSHDRGAEAFF
few,TRBD2,TRBV27,TRBJ2-5,TGTGCCAGCAGTTTATCGTGGGGGGGAAGAGAAGAGACCCAGTACTTC,CASSLSWGGREETQYF
-,-,TRBV10-2,TRBJ2-5,TGCGCCAGCGGACAACAGGACGACCTCGAAGAGACCCAGTACTTC,CASGQQDDLEETQYF
-,TRBD1,TRBV2,TRBJ1-1,TGTGCCAGGAAGACAGGGGCTACCACTGAAGCTTTCTTT,CARKTGATTEAFF
once,-,TRBV6-5,TRBJ1-1,TGTGCCAGCAGTTACTCGGGCAGTGGATTGAACACTGAAGCTTTCTTT,CASSYSGSGLNTEAFF
-,TRBD2,TRBV4-2,TRBJ2-4,TGTGCCAGCAGCCAAGATCGTGGGACTAGCAAAAACATTCAGTACTTC,CASSQDRGTSKNIQYF
once,-,TRBV27,TRBJ1-1,TGTGCCAGCAGTCTTAGTTTTAGGGGCAACACTGAAGCTTTCTTT,CASSLSFRGNTEAFF
-,TRBD2,TRBV9,TRBJ2-5,TGTGCCAGCAGCCCGAGTCGGCTAGCGGGGGGTGGGGAGACCCAGTACTTC,CASSPSRLAGGGETQYF
few,-,TRBV28,TRBJ1-6,TGTGCCAGCAGTGACGGGGGGCAGGGGTATAATTCACCCCTCCACTTT,CASSDGGQGYNSPLHF
-,TRBD1,TRBV9,TRBJ1-6,TGTGCCAGCAGCGGACAGGGGGGAAATTCACCCCTCCACTTT,CASSGQGGNSPLHF
-,-,TRBV19,TRBJ1-5,TGTGCCAGTAGTATCGCCGGAGCGGGGGCCGGGGGTCAGCCCCAGCATTTT,CASSIAGAGAGGQPQHF
-,TRBD1,TRBV7-3,TRBJ2-1,TGTGCCAGCAGCCTGGGGACAGGATCCTACAATGAGCAGTTCTTC,CASSLGTGSYNEQFF
-,-,TRBV28,TRBJ1-1,TGTGCCAGCAGTTTTGAGGGAGTCATGAACACTGAAGCTTTCTTT,CASSFEGVMNTEAFF
-,TRBD2,TRBV27,TRBJ2-5,TGTGCCAGCAGTCGGACTAGCGGGGGGTATGCAGAGACCCAGTACTTC,CASSRTSGGYAETQYF
-,TRBD1,TRBV5-6,TRBJ2-1,TGTGCCAGCAGCTTGGGGCAGGGGGCATATAGCTACAATGAGCAGTTCTTC,CASSLGQGAYSYNEQFF
-,-,TRBV27,TRBJ1-3,TGTGCCAGCAGTCCGAACGGCAGGGAATTGTTCGTTTTGTATTCTGGAAACACCATATATTTT,CASSPNGRELFVLYSGNTIYF
-,TRBD1,TRBV27,TRBJ2-5,TGTGCCAGCAGTTTAATAGGACAGGGGGAGACCCAGTACTTC,CASSLIGQGETQYF